Sequencing of this T cell receptor (beta chain) was carried out in a study of OX40 agonist ivuxolimab in advanced cancers. At the level of the whole study: The costimulatory receptor OX40 (CD134) was targeted by ivuxolimab, a fully human IgG2 agonistic monoclonal antibody. Intravenous ivuxolimab was administered to patients every 2 weeks at six dose levels: 0.01, 0.1, 0.3, 1.5, 3 and 10 mg/kg. Among the roughly 50 dose-escalation patients, around 20 had hepatocellular carcinoma, approximately 15 melanoma, 9 renal cell carcinoma and 9 head and neck cancer. In the dose-escalation cohort, around four fifths of patients were male, and the mean age was approximately 64 years, with a range of 23 to 79. Patients were allowed to have had prior anti-PD-1, anti-PD-L1 or anti-CTLA-4 therapy, and around 37% of the dose-escalation patients had previously received checkpoint inhibitors. Partial responses occurred in three dose-escalation patients: two with cutaneous melanoma and one with hepatocellular carcinoma. The purpose of peripheral TCRbeta sequencing was to test whether ivuxolimab changed TCR sequence diversity and led to clonal T-cell expansion. The paper reports the monotherapy dose-escalation portion (N of about 54 patients) of the phase I ivuxolimab trial.

What the study reported, not specific to this receptor: Low levels of normalized T-cell clonal expansion were also seen in some nonresponding patients. Partial responders in the 0.1-3.0 mg/kg groups had among the lowest normalized peripheral clonal expansion, especially among CD8+ T cells. After ivuxolimab, more expanded clones were found on average in CD8+ T cells than in CD4+ T cells. The antigen specificity of the clonally expanded peripheral T cells was not determined. At doses from 0.1 to 3.0 mg/kg, clonal expansion was seen in both CD4+ and CD8+ blood T cells between baseline and week 6.

V sheds 3 bases and J sheds 1 base, leaving 9 bases between their ends. Looking up the germline V gene yields CDR1 SGHAT and CDR2 FQNNGV. Taken from cysteine to phenylalanine, the CDR3 has 14 residues. Just CDR3 DNA is preserved here, 42 bases in frame from base 1. Worth noting for this clone: The specificity of this receptor is unknown. Base-call qualities are not available, and no considerably larger clone is one nucleotide away.

Patients with autoimmune disease history or receiving systemic immunosuppression were excluded from the trial. Peripheral blood for TCR sequencing was collected from all dose cohorts at baseline, on cycle 4 day 1, and on cycle 7 day 1. Samples came from an open-label, multicenter, first-in-human phase I dose-escalation trial of ivuxolimab. Adults with locally advanced or metastatic melanoma, renal cell, hepatocellular, or head and neck squamous cell carcinoma were enrolled in the trial. Before TCR sequencing, CD4+ T cells and CD8+ T cells were sorted from peripheral blood as separate populations. To sequence the TCRbeta CDR3 region, genomic DNA was isolated from the sorted cells. The immunoSEQ Assay was used to sequence the TCRbeta CDR3 regions. TCRdb took over this immuneACCESS table, retaining in-frame rearrangements with V and J assigned. Such tables are incomplete; in checked studies, under half of the missing clones stem from an unresolved V gene, and the remainder is unexplained. The sample includes 92,000 or so clones, with 75% to 90% observed a single time. The ten largest clones add up to less than 8% of the sample.

The rearranged segments are TRBV11-2 and TRBJ2-5, with the D gene call left open. The clonotype comes from an adult with an advanced solid tumor such as melanoma, head and neck, liver or kidney cancer. The sample consisted of CD4+ or CD8+ T cells sorted from blood, taken in a trial of the OX40 agonist ivuxolimab. CDR3 protein: CASSLSVGQETQYF. The DNA sequence follows: TGTGCCAGCAGCTTGTCGGTGGGCCAAGAGACCCAGTACTTC.